The 25 T cell receptor beta chains reported below all come from one sample, sequenced in a study of OX40 agonist ivuxolimab in advanced cancers. Libraries came from the immunoSEQ multiplex PCR assay. The immuneACCESS repertoire file appears here via TCRdb, limited to in-frame rearrangements. These files lack a portion of the clones; in checked studies, under half of the deficit traces to unresolved V genes, and the cause of the others is not known. This sample is represented by about 99,000 clones; around 90% of them were singletons. The ten top clones hold 0.25% to 0.35% of the sample. The material was CD4+ or CD8+ T cells sorted from blood, obtained in a trial of the OX40 agonist ivuxolimab. These TCRs come from an adult with an advanced solid tumor such as melanoma, head and neck, liver or kidney cancer.

The rearrangement links TRBV18 to TRBJ2-7; TRBD2 matches 11 bases. J gave up 0 bases and V 4 bases, and 2 bases lay outside the gene matches. Germline loops: CDR1 KGHSH, CDR2 LQKENI. The CDR3 sequence is 15 residues long. The CDR3 bases are TGTGCCAGCTCACTCACTAGCGGGAGCTCCTACGAGCAGTACTTC. It encodes CASSLTSGSSYEQYF.

V usage is TRBV5-1 and J usage is TRBJ2-1; no clear D gene. The CDR3 is 16 amino acids. Deletions cut 0 bases from V and 0 bases from J, with 10 bases between. Per germline, CDR1 SGHRS and CDR2 YFSETQ. The CDR3 DNA reads TGCGCCAGCAGCTTGGCAGAGTTGAGCTCCTACAATGAGCAGTTCTTC. Its protein product is CASSLAELSSYNEQFF.

The chain employs TRBV4-3 and TRBJ2-1; the D is unclear. With 0 bases removed from V and 9 bases from J, the gap between germline ends came to 18 bases. The germline gives CDR1 LGHNA, CDR2 YSLEER. This CDR3 has 16 amino acids. DNA of the CDR3: TGCGCCAGCAGCCAAGATCCCCGACGGCTGGGAAGTGAGCAGTTCTTC. Translation: CASSQDPRRLGSEQFF.

The chain carries TRBV7-9 and TRBJ1-5; D unclear. The germline V gene has CDR1 SEHNR and CDR2 FQNEAQ (reference sequence). CDR3 size: 13 residues. Trimming removed 1 base at V and 6 bases at J, with 7 bases between. CDR3 DNA sequence: TGTGCCAGCAGCTTAGAAGGGCGTCAGCCCCAGCATTTT. Its protein product is CASSLEGRQPQHF.

The genes are TRBV7-2 and TRBJ2-7, with a weak D call TRBD2 (5 bases). V lost 0 bases to trimming and J lost 7 bases, with 19 bases between them. Germline V gene data show CDR1 as SGHTA and CDR2 as FQGNSA. The CDR3 loop spans 16 amino acids. The CDR3 DNA follows: TGTGCCAGCAGCTTAGCGAGTCGAGGACTCCCGGGGGAGCAGTACTTC. It specifies CASSLASRGLPGEQYF.

The chain couples TRBV11-2 to TRBJ2-7; tentatively, D is TRBD2 (5 bases). V lost 7 bases and J lost 2, with 12 bases in between. This CDR3 contains 13 residues. The germline gives CDR1 SGHAT, CDR2 FQNNGV. The CDR3 coding sequence is TGTGCCAGCACCTTTGGACTTACCTACGAGCAGTACTTC. Translated: CASTFGLTYEQYF. The complete variable domain, with remaining parts taken from reference TRBV11-2 and TRBJ2-7, reads EAGVAQSPRYKIIEKRQSVAFWCNPISGHATLYWYQQILGQGPKLLIQFQNNGVVDDSQLPKDRFSAERLKGVDSTLKIQPAKLEDSAVYLCASTFGLTYEQYFGPGTRLTVT.

In nucleotides, the CDR3 is TGTGCCAGCAGTTACTCTGGGACAGTCCCCTATGGCTACACCTTC. Its translation is CASSYSGTVPYGYTF. The chain links TRBV6-6 to TRBJ1-2, with 7 bases fitting TRBD1. In germline, CDR1 is MNHNY, CDR2 SVGAGI (reference sequence). With 0 bases clipped from V and 4 bases from J, the junction kept 5 bases outside the gene matches. The CDR3 has 15 amino acids.

The chain uses TRBV27 and TRBJ2-2; possibly TRBD1 for D (5 bases). Germline loops: CDR1 MNHEY, CDR2 SMNVEV (reference sequence). The V end lost 7 bases, the J end lost 4 bases, and 16 bases lay between the germline ends. The CDR3 extends over 15 amino acids. CDR3 region: CASKPKQGITGELFF. CDR3 DNA: TGTGCCAGCAAACCTAAGCAGGGAATCACCGGGGAGCTGTTTTTT.

This clone showed up just a few times. V gene TRBV4-2 combines with J gene TRBJ2-3; TRBD2 agrees at 9 bases. This CDR3 region has 16 residues. Germline-derived CDR1 and CDR2 are LGHNA and YNFKEQ. V gave up 4 bases and J gave up 3 bases; unmatched junction bases: 8. In DNA, the CDR3 is TGTGCCAGCAGCCCGCCTAGCGGGATTGGAACAGATACGCAGTATTTT. It encodes CASSPPSGIGTDTQYF.

This chain links TRBV2 with TRBJ1-1; 7 bases match TRBD1. J gave up 1 base and V 6 bases, and 2 bases lay outside the gene matches. CDR3 length equals 13 residues. Germline loops: CDR1 SNHLY, CDR2 FYNNEI. The chain's CDR3 is CASRGQKNTEAFF. The CDR3 DNA follows: TGTGCCAGCAGGGGACAGAAGAACACTGAAGCTTTCTTT. Full variable domain (remainder filled in from reference TRBV2 and TRBJ1-1): EPEVTQTPSHQVTQMGQEVILRCVPISNHLYFYWYRQILGQKVEFLVSFYNNEISEKSEIFDDQFSVERPDGSNFTLKIRSTKLEDSAMYFCASRGQKNTEAFFGQGTRLTVV.

V usage is TRBV11-3 and J usage is TRBJ2-3, with 12 positions matching TRBD2. J gave up 7 bases and V 1 base, and 6 bases lay outside the gene matches. The CDR3 consists of 16 residues. The germline V gene has CDR1 SGHNT and CDR2 YENEEA. CDR3 sequence reads: CASSLALAGGPNTQYF. CDR3 DNA: TGTGCCAGCAGCTTAGCCCTAGCGGGAGGGCCTAATACGCAGTATTTT.

This chain uses TRBV6-5 with TRBJ1-3; D is perhaps TRBD1 (5 bases). CDR1 is MNHEY, CDR2 SVGAGI, per germline. Trimming took 6 bases from V and 2 from J, leaving 14 bases between them. CDR3 size: 15 residues. This chain's CDR3 is CASRQGREAGNTIYF. The CDR3 DNA follows: TGTGCCAGCAGGCAGGGAAGGGAGGCTGGAAACACCATATATTTT.

The CDR3 coding sequence is TGCGCCAGCAGCCAAGGGACTAGCGGAGGGGTTACAGATACGCAGTATTTT. Translated: CASSQGTSGGVTDTQYF. J is TRBJ2-3 and V is TRBV5-1; the match to TRBD2 covers 11 bases. V dropped 4 bases and J dropped 3; count of bases not matched to a gene: 10. Germline lookup yields CDR1 SGHRS and CDR2 YFSETQ. The CDR3 consists of 17 residues.

The chain links TRBV7-7 to TRBJ2-7, with 7 positions matching TRBD2. Germline values: CDR1 SSHAT, CDR2 FNYEAQ (reference sequence). The V and J ends lost 8 bases and 1 base, in that order; junction bases with no gene match: 11. The CDR3 contains 15 residues. The CDR3 DNA sequence: TGTGCCAGCCGAAAGAGGGAGGGCCTTTCCTACGAGCAGTACTTC. Protein product: CASRKREGLSYEQYF.

J is TRBJ1-1 and V is TRBV4-3, with D possibly matching TRBD1 (5 bases). V shed 0 bases and J shed 1 base, with 9 bases lying between them. Germline values: CDR1 LGHNA, CDR2 YSLEER. This CDR3 spans 15 amino acids. CDR3: CASSQDGHRNTEAFF. CDR3 in DNA: TGCGCCAGCAGCCAAGATGGACACAGGAACACTGAAGCTTTCTTT.

This CDR3 reads CASSSPGLAVNEQFF. CDR3 sequence (DNA): TGTGCCAGCAGTTCCCCGGGACTAGCTGTTAATGAGCAGTTCTTC. This chain uses TRBV27 with TRBJ2-1; TRBD2 agrees at 9 bases. Germline CDR1 and CDR2: MNHEY and SMNVEV (reference sequence). Unmatched junction bases numbered 8, after V lost 4 bases and J lost 7 bases. The CDR3 runs to 15 residues.

In regard to this clone: One end of the junction varies from germline; a read error may be responsible. The rearrangement uses TRBV10-3 and TRBJ2-1, with a possible D match to TRBD2 (5 bases). Germline V gene sequence: CDR1 ENHRY, CDR2 SYGVKD. The CDR3 totals 13 residues. The CDR3 loop reads CATSPDGDNEQFF. In DNA form, the CDR3 reads TGTGCCACCAGTCCGGACGGGGACAATGAGCAGTTCTTC.

This chain links TRBV25-1 with TRBJ2-7; D call uncertain. Trimming pared 2 bases from V and 4 bases from J, leaving 15 bases between. Germline-derived CDR1 and CDR2 are MGHDK and SYGVNS. The CDR3 extends over 15 amino acids. The CDR3 DNA reads as TGTGCCAGCAGTGAAGGTTCCGGGTCCGTATACGAGCAGTACTTC. It yields the protein CASSEGSGSVYEQYF.

This clone has just a few counts. The chain recombines TRBV18 with TRBJ1-5; a possible D gene is TRBD1 (6 bases). Germline V gene data show CDR1 as KGHSH and CDR2 as LQKENI. With 6 bases removed from V and 3 bases from J, the gap between germline ends came to 9 bases. This CDR3 has 13 residues. The CDR3, as DNA: TGTGCCAGCTCCCGGACAGTCAATCAGCCCCAGCATTTT. It codes for CASSRTVNQPQHF.

V is TRBV6-5 and J is TRBJ2-7; TRBD1 agrees at 10 bases. The CDR3 runs to 15 residues. Germline V lookup: CDR1 MNHEY, CDR2 SVGAGI. Unmatched junction bases numbered 5, after V lost 6 bases and J lost 0 bases. The CDR3: CASRRQGASSYEQYF. The CDR3 nucleotides read TGTGCCAGCAGGAGACAGGGGGCCAGCTCCTACGAGCAGTACTTC.

The rearrangement links TRBV15 to TRBJ2-1, with a possible D match to TRBD2 (6 bases). The CDR3 contains 16 residues. Germline V gene lookup returns CDR1 LNHNV and CDR2 YYDKDF (reference sequence). Trimming cost V 5 bases and J 6 bases, with 20 bases left between them. CDR3 sequence (DNA): TGTGCCACCAGCGGGGGGTTGGGCAGGGTTTCCAATGAGCAGTTCTTC. Protein product: CATSGGLGRVSNEQFF.

The chain employs TRBV4-1 and TRBJ2-4, with TRBD1 matching over 11 bases. V trimming: 5 bases; J trimming: 3 bases; junction bases outside the gene matches: 15. Germline-derived CDR1 and CDR2 are MGHRA and YSYEKL. The CDR3 sequence is 19 residues long. The CDR3 DNA sequence: TGCGCCAGCAGCTCATACTCCGGGACAGGGGGATACGACAAAAACATTCAGTACTTC. Amino acids: CASSSYSGTGGYDKNIQYF.

The chain employs TRBV15 and TRBJ2-5; 9 nucleotides align to TRBD1. The germline V gene encodes CDR1 LNHNV and CDR2 YYDKDF (reference sequence). V lost 5 bases, J lost 3 bases, and 7 bases stayed unmatched. The CDR3 totals 15 residues. The CDR3 DNA sequence: TGTGCCACCAGCGGACCGGGACAGGGAAAAGAGACCCAGTACTTC. This codes for CATSGPGQGKETQYF.

V usage is TRBV7-2 and J usage is TRBJ2-7; a weak D match, TRBD1 (5 bases). Germline V gene data show CDR1 as SGHTA and CDR2 as FQGNSA. Trimming stripped 5 bases from V and 5 bases from J, with 22 bases between. The CDR3 extends over 16 amino acids. The CDR3 DNA reads TGTGCCAGCAGCCCCAAGACAGTGTTGGGCGCAGACGAGCAGTACTTC. Residues: CASSPKTVLGADEQYF.

CDR3 DNA: TGCGCCAGCAGCTTACAGGGTGGCGATCAGCCCCAGCATTTT. Protein: CASSLQGGDQPQHF. The V call is TRBV5-1, the J call TRBJ1-5, with D possibly TRBD1 on 6 matching bases. The germline gives CDR1 SGHRS, CDR2 YFSETQ. V shed 2 bases and J shed 5 bases, with 11 bases lying between them. The CDR3 sequence is 14 residues long.